This T cell receptor (beta chain) was recorded in a study of blood T cell repertoires in COVID-19. The wider study: Italy, Spain and the United States were the sources of the convalescent and acute COVID-19 samples. The cDNA or gDNA used as material had been derived from T cells, B-cell-depleted T cells, or PBMCs.

All recovered Cohort 3 donors got two negative PCRs, got clearance, or saw symptom resolution. Per the original data handling: Reference gene primer amplification gave estimated nucleated cell counts. The assay was immunoSEQ multiplex PCR, and TCRdb's table has in-frame clones only and misses some. V, J and clone size are taken as reported in that table, and D and trimming were inferred from the DNA itself. The data hold a few hundred thousand clones, with about 91% observed a single time. This CDR3 contains 11 residues. Trimming shortened V by 7 bases and J by 3 bases, and 7 bases separated the two germline ends. Germline-derived CDR1 and CDR2 are SQVTM and ANQGSEA.

This chain links TRBV29-1 with TRBJ1-5; D is undetermined. Sequenced input: PBMCs or T cells enriched from blood (not recorded which). The sequence derives from a woman in her forties who had recovered from COVID-19. The CDR3 sequence: CSAGDNQPQHF. The CDR3 DNA reads TGCAGCGCCGGGGACAATCAGCCCCAGCATTTT.